These 27 T cell receptor beta chains originate from one sample sequenced in a study of T cell clonality in common variable immunodeficiency. TCRdb's copy holds only in-frame clones and misses some; the assay was immunoSEQ multiplex PCR. The sample presents under 45,000 clones, none singletons. Input material: peripheral blood mononuclear cells. The source of these receptors is a person between 18 and 69 years old in good health.

This clone was counted ten times or more. The read terminates 3 residues ahead of where the CDR3 ends, so the germline J gene completes it. The rearrangement joins TRBV28 to TRBJ1-4, with 8 positions matching TRBD1. The length of the CDR3 is 15 residues. The germline V gene encodes CDR1 MDHEN and CDR2 SYDVKM. After removal of 3 bases from V and 8 bases from J, the junction contained 8 bases not matched to a gene. The CDR3 reads CASSFRGQGREKLFF. The CDR3 bases that were read are TGTGCCAGCAGTTTTCGAGGACAGGGAAGAGAAAAA.

This clone came up a few times. CDR3 DNA (partial): TGTGCCAGCAGTGGGCATCTGGCC. Protein: CASSGHLA. The CDR3 as a whole reads CASSGHLALHF. The chain links TRBV2 to TRBJ1-6; unclear D gene. From the germline J gene comes the end of the CDR3, since the read stops 3 residues before it. CDR1 is SNHLY and CDR2 is FYNNEI in the germline V gene. This CDR3 contains 11 residues.

Many counts were recorded for this clone. The CDR3 is cut off 3 residues early in the read; its end comes from the germline J gene. This chain connects TRBV7-3 to TRBJ1-1, with 7 bases that match TRBD1. The length of the CDR3 is 13 residues. The V and J ends lost 5 bases and 6 bases, in that order; junction bases with no gene match: 6. Germline V gene sequence: CDR1 SGHTA, CDR2 FQGTGA. CDR3 bases read: TGTGCCAGCAGCCTCGACGACAGGGCTGAA. Translation: CASSLDDRAE. The full CDR3 sequence reads CASSLDDRAEAFF. Based on the CDR3 plus reference TRBV7-3 and TRBJ1-1, the full variable domain is GAGVSQTPSNKVTEKGKYVELRCDPISGHTALYWYRQSLGQGPEFLIYFQGTGAADDSGLPNDRFFAVRPEGSVSTLKIQRTERGDSAVYLCASSLDDRAEAFFGQGTRLTVV.

This clone was seen many times. The read comes to an end 3 residues before the CDR3 does, leaving the germline J gene to fill in the end. This sequence joins TRBV3-1 (or the pseudogene TRBV3-2) and TRBJ2-3; D is unresolved. The CDR3 length is 15 residues. The V end was cut by 1 base, the J end by 0 bases, with 8 bases between. The germline CDR1 and CDR2 sequences are LGHDT and YNNKEL (reference sequence). The CDR3 sequence: CASSQALRSTDTQYF. The part of the CDR3 DNA that was read is TGTGCCAGCAGCCAAGCCCTACGGAGCACAGATACG.

This clone was observed many times. The CDR3 goes on 3 residues after the read ends, and that part is filled in from the germline J gene. The chain recombines TRBV5-1 with TRBJ2-1; D possibly corresponds to TRBD1 (7 bases). Germline-derived CDR1 and CDR2 are SGHRS and YFSETQ. The length of the CDR3 is 12 residues. Trimming cost V 5 bases and J 9 bases, with 12 bases left between them. The CDR3 is CASSAGGFEQFF. The sequenced part of the CDR3 DNA is TGCGCCAGCAGTGCAGGGGGGTTTGAG.

This clone was seen many times. The CDR3 is cut off 3 residues early in the read; its end comes from the germline J gene. The chain has TRBV20-1 and TRBJ1-2, with no clear D. There are 15 residues in the CDR3. Germline V CDR1 and CDR2: DFQATT, SNEGSKA (reference sequence). V was pared by 6 bases and J by 0 bases, with 17 bases between. Incomplete CDR3 DNA: TGCAGTGCCGCTTTAGGTGGCGGTTCTAACTATGGC. Protein product: CSAALGGGSNYG. The whole CDR3 protein is CSAALGGGSNYGYTF.

At least ten counts were recorded for this clone. Sequencing ends 3 residues short of the CDR3 end; the germline J gene provides the rest. The V and J genes are TRBV20-1 and TRBJ2-7; 11 nucleotides match TRBD2. Trimming removed 6 bases from V and 6 bases from J; junction bases left unmatched: 10. The CDR3 covers 14 residues. Germline CDR1 DFQATT, CDR2 SNEGSKA (reference sequence). The CDR3 loop is CSASQGLAEFEQYF. The CDR3 bases that were read are TGCAGTGCCTCCCAGGGACTAGCGGAGTTCGAG.

This clone was seen many times. The observed sequence ends 3 residues before the CDR3 terminus, with the missing tail filled in from the germline J gene. The V call is TRBV4-2, the J call TRBJ2-6, with 16 bases identical to TRBD2. In germline, CDR1 is LGHNA, CDR2 YNFKEQ. V shed 3 bases and J 0 bases; nucleotides not matched to a gene: 2. The CDR3 is made up of 19 amino acids. The CDR3: CASSQGLAGGSSGANVLTF. The sequenced CDR3 bases are TGTGCCAGCAGCCAGGGACTAGCGGGAGGGTCCTCTGGGGCCAACGTC.

In this sample, this clone turned up a few times. Coverage ceases 3 residues before the CDR3 finishes, and the germline J gene fills in the end. The chain employs TRBV7-9 and TRBJ1-1; D gene uncertain. The CDR3 consists of 11 residues. Trimming took off 3 bases at V and 7 bases at J, with 6 bases between the two ends. Germline V gene data show CDR1 as SEHNR and CDR2 as FQNEAQ (reference sequence). The DNA read from the CDR3 is TGTGCCAGCAGCTTCCTCGTTGAA. Amino acids: CASSFLVE. The whole CDR3 region reads CASSFLVEAFF.

This clone was counted ten times or more. From the germline J gene comes the end of the CDR3, since the read stops 3 residues before it. The V call is TRBV19, the J call TRBJ1-6, with 7 bases aligning to TRBD1. This CDR3 is built from 14 residues. After removal of 6 bases from V and 7 bases from J, the junction contained 6 bases not matched to a gene. Germline V gene lookup returns CDR1 LNHDA and CDR2 SQIVND (reference sequence). This chain's CDR3 is CASSDRVGNSPLHF. The CDR3 bases that were read are TGTGCCAGTAGCGACAGGGTCGGAAATTCACCC.

This clone appeared a few times. The observed sequence ends 3 residues before the CDR3 terminus, with the missing tail filled in from the germline J gene. V and J are TRBV5-1 and TRBJ1-2, with 8 bases aligning to TRBD1. Trimming cost V 0 bases and J 0 bases; bases outside gene matches: 7. This CDR3 comprises 17 residues. Germline V gives CDR1 SGHRS, CDR2 YFSETQ. The sequenced CDR3 bases are TGCGCCAGCAGCTTGGGTGGACAGGGCCAAGCTAACTATGGC. Its protein is CASSLGGQGQANYG. The full CDR3 protein reads CASSLGGQGQANYGYTF.

This clone was picked up a small number of times. The chain's CDR3 is CASSNEGVPGNQPQHF. The covered CDR3 bases are TGTGCCAGTAGTAATGAGGGGGTGCCGGGCAATCAGCCC. This chain joins TRBV19 and TRBJ1-5; D is possibly TRBD1 (6 bases). The sequenced fragment ends 3 residues before the CDR3 boundary, so the rest is inferred from the germline J gene. Germline-derived CDR1 and CDR2 are LNHDA and SQIVND (reference sequence). Trimming removed 4 bases at V and 2 bases at J, with 15 bases between. The CDR3 totals 16 residues. Combining the CDR3 with reference TRBV19 and TRBJ1-5 gives the whole variable domain DGGITQSPKYLFRKEGQNVTLSCEQNLNHDAMYWYRQDPGQGLRLIYYSQIVNDFQKGDIAEGYSVSREKKESFPLTVTSAQKNPTAFYLCASSNEGVPGNQPQHFGDGTRLSIL.

On this clone itself: Read coverage stops 3 residues before the CDR3 terminus; the germline J gene supplies the remainder. The chain employs TRBV5-1 and TRBJ2-7, with 14 bases identical to TRBD2. V trimming: 4 bases; J trimming: 3 bases; junction bases outside the gene matches: 6. The CDR3 contains 16 residues. Germline V lookup: CDR1 SGHRS, CDR2 YFSETQ. The CDR3 region is CASSRGGLAGGYEQYF. The sequenced CDR3 bases are TGCGCCAGCAGCAGAGGAGGACTAGCGGGGGGCTACGAG. Looking up the rest from reference TRBV5-1 and TRBJ2-7 gives the full variable domain: KAGVTQTPRYLIKTRGQQVTLSCSPISGHRSVSWYQQTPGQGLQFLFEYFSETQRNKGNFPGRFSGRQFSNSRSEMNVSTLELGDSALYLCASSRGGLAGGYEQYFGPGTRLTVT.

This clone was counted a few times. Coverage ceases 3 residues before the CDR3 finishes, and the germline J gene fills in the end. J is TRBJ2-7 and V is TRBV5-1, with 10 bases lining up with TRBD2. Germline lookup yields CDR1 SGHRS and CDR2 YFSETQ. The length of the CDR3 is 14 residues. The trim removed 2 bases at V and 6 bases at J, leaving 5 bases unmatched. The CDR3 is CASSLSGRALEQYF. The covered CDR3 bases are TGCGCCAGCAGCTTAAGCGGGAGGGCCCTCGAG. Together with reference TRBV5-1 and TRBJ2-7, the CDR3 gives the full variable domain: KAGVTQTPRYLIKTRGQQVTLSCSPISGHRSVSWYQQTPGQGLQFLFEYFSETQRNKGNFPGRFSGRQFSNSRSEMNVSTLELGDSALYLCASSLSGRALEQYFGPGTRLTVT.

This clone was observed at least ten times. The CDR3 end is not reached by the read, which stops 3 residues before it; the germline J gene fills it in. The V and J genes are TRBV7-9 and TRBJ2-5; 10 bases are shared with TRBD2. The CDR3 runs to 13 residues. With 5 bases clipped from V and 5 bases from J, the junction kept 2 bases outside the gene matches. In germline, CDR1 is SEHNR, CDR2 FQNEAQ (reference sequence). The covered CDR3 bases are TGTGCCAGCAGCAATAGCGGGAGGGAGACC. Its translation: CASSNSGRET. The full-length CDR3 reads as CASSNSGRETQYF.

Regarding this clone: Read data end 3 residues before the CDR3 end; the end is taken from the germline J gene. The chain combines TRBV11-3 with TRBJ2-1; D assignment may be TRBD1 or TRBD2 (6 bases each). The CDR3 contains 15 residues. The germline V gene has CDR1 SGHNT and CDR2 YENEEA. The germline V and J ends were trimmed by 3 bases and 4 bases, with 13 bases remaining between them. The CDR3 loop is CASSLRDTLYNEQFF. CDR3 bases read: TGTGCCAGCAGCTTGCGGGACACCCTATACAATGAG. Full variable domain (remainder filled in from reference TRBV11-3 and TRBJ2-1): EAGVVQSPRYKIIEKKQPVAFWCNPISGHNTLYWYLQNLGQGPELLIRYENEEAVDDSQLPKDRFSAERLKGVDSTLKIQPAELGDSAVYLCASSLRDTLYNEQFFGPGTRLTVL.

This clone was picked up a small number of times. The read halts 3 residues ahead of the CDR3 end, with the missing end drawn from the germline J gene. The J gene is TRBJ1-2, the V gene TRBV7-2; the D gene is possibly TRBD1 (6 bases). The CDR3 runs 13 residues. Germline V gene data show CDR1 as SGHTA and CDR2 as FQGNSA. The CDR3 bases that were read are TGTGCCAGCAGCCCCCGGGACACCTACGAC. It codes for CASSPRDTYD. The whole CDR3 protein is CASSPRDTYDYTF.

In its sample, this clone was seen many times. The missing CDR3 end, 3 residues past where the read stops, is filled in from the germline J gene. The rearrangement uses TRBV7-3 and TRBJ2-5; 8 bases map to TRBD2. Losses at the gene ends were 5 bases for V and 7 bases for J; bases not matched to a gene: 9. The CDR3 extends over 14 amino acids. CDR1 is SGHTA, CDR2 FQGTGA, per germline. The CDR3 sequence is CASSQGGSGGTQYF. The sequenced part of the CDR3 DNA is TGTGCCAGCAGCCAAGGGGGAAGCGGGGGGACC.

In this sample, this clone turned up many times. The read ends 3 residues early relative to the CDR3; the germline J gene fills the gap. The genes are TRBV7-3 and TRBJ2-5; TRBD1 matches 8 bases. With 5 bases clipped from V and 4 bases from J, the junction kept 3 bases outside the gene matches. Germline loops: CDR1 SGHTA, CDR2 FQGTGA. The CDR3 length is 13 residues. Incomplete CDR3 DNA: TGTGCCAGCAGCCCTGACAGGGGAGAGACC. Translated: CASSPDRGET. The full CDR3 protein reads CASSPDRGETQYF.

This clone came up many times. The read halts 3 residues ahead of the CDR3 end, with the missing end drawn from the germline J gene. The J gene is TRBJ2-2, the V gene TRBV29-1; perhaps TRBD1 as D (5 bases). This CDR3 region has 14 residues. Trimming stripped 5 bases from V and 3 bases from J, with 13 bases between. CDR1 is SQVTM and CDR2 is ANQGSEA in the germline V gene. CDR3: CSVSIDSHTGELFF. The covered CDR3 bases are TGCAGCGTTTCAATAGACAGCCACACCGGGGAG.

This clone was recorded many times. This chain's CDR3 is CASSGGGSGNTIYF. The covered CDR3 bases are TGCGCCAGCAGCGGGGGCGGCTCTGGAAACACC. This chain links TRBV5-1 with TRBJ1-3, with a weak D call TRBD1 (6 bases). The read is 3 residues too short to cover the CDR3 end, so that end is filled in from the germline J gene. The germline gives CDR1 SGHRS, CDR2 YFSETQ. The length of the CDR3 is 14 residues. V lost 4 bases to trimming and J lost 0 bases, with 8 bases between them.

This clone appeared many times. The observed sequence ends 3 residues before the CDR3 terminus, with the missing tail filled in from the germline J gene. V usage is TRBV5-1 and J usage is TRBJ2-7; 7 bases line up with TRBD1. The CDR3 is 17 amino acids. CDR1 and CDR2 from the germline V gene are SGHRS and YFSETQ. V was pared by 0 bases and J by 0 bases, with 9 bases of the junction left unmatched. This CDR3 is CASSLDLTGHSSYEQYF. The CDR3 DNA, read in part, is TGCGCCAGCAGCTTGGATTTGACAGGGCACAGCTCCTACGAG.

This clone was seen many times. Coverage ceases 3 residues before the CDR3 finishes, and the germline J gene fills in the end. This chain links TRBV29-1 with TRBJ1-4, with 10 nucleotides matching TRBD1. This CDR3 contains 13 residues. Germline values: CDR1 SQVTM, CDR2 ANQGSEA. The ends lost 4 bases at V and 8 bases at J; junction bases unmatched: 4. The CDR3 here is CSVARTGGEKLFF. The CDR3 bases that were read are TGCAGCGTTGCCCGGACAGGGGGGGAAAAA. Looking up the rest from reference TRBV29-1 and TRBJ1-4 gives the full variable domain: SAVISQKPSRDICQRGTSLTIQCQVDSQVTMMFWYRQQPGQSLTLIATANQGSEATYESGFVIDKFPISRPNLTFSTLTVSNMSPEDSSIYLCSVARTGGEKLFFGSGTQLSVL.

This clone was seen at least ten times. The CDR3 goes on 3 residues after the read ends, and that part is filled in from the germline J gene. The genes are TRBV7-2 and TRBJ2-7, with TRBD2 as a possible D gene (5 bases). This CDR3 is built from 12 residues. V was clipped by 5 bases and J by 1 base, with 6 bases between them. The germline V gene encodes CDR1 SGHTA and CDR2 FQGNSA. The sequenced CDR3 bases are TGTGCCAGCAGCCCGGGGTCCTACGAG. Amino acids: CASSPGSYE. The entire CDR3 protein is CASSPGSYEQYF.

This clone occurred many times. The read finishes 3 residues shy of the CDR3 end, and the germline J gene is used to complete it. The gene calls are TRBV6-2 or TRBV6-3 and TRBJ1-1, with 10 nucleotides matching TRBD1. The V segment lost 4 bases and the J segment 4 bases; nucleotides outside the gene matches: 3. Germline CDR1 MNHEY, CDR2 SVGEGT. This CDR3 is 14 amino acids long. The CDR3 loop reads CASSWGTGATEAFF. Incomplete CDR3 DNA: TGTGCCAGCAGTTGGGGGACAGGGGCCACTGAA.

This clone was picked up many times. The read falls 3 residues short of the CDR3 end, and the missing part is taken from the germline J gene. V usage is TRBV20-1 and J usage is TRBJ2-5, with TRBD2 matching 9 bases. The V segment lost 6 bases and the J segment 5 bases; nucleotides outside the gene matches: 10. CDR3 length: 14 residues. CDR1 and CDR2 from the germline V gene are DFQATT and SNEGSKA (reference sequence). CDR3 residues: CSARLAGVFETQYF. The CDR3 DNA, read in part, is TGCAGTGCAAGGTTAGCGGGAGTTTTTGAGACC.

In its sample, this clone was seen many times. The read stops 3 residues short of the end of the CDR3; the missing end is completed from the germline J gene. The chain recombines TRBV20-1 with TRBJ2-7; D is perhaps TRBD2 (5 bases). From germline, CDR1 is DFQATT and CDR2 SNEGSKA (reference sequence). The germline V and J ends were trimmed by 5 bases and 2 bases, with 19 bases remaining between them. The length of the CDR3 is 15 residues. The CDR3 reads CSAASTRLRTYEQYF. The sequenced part of the CDR3 DNA is TGCAGTGCTGCTAGCACCAGGCTACGGACCTACGAG.